This T cell receptor (beta chain) is from a study of T cell responses to AZD1222 COVID-19 vaccine (dated by TCRdb to the early 2020s). With regard to the full study: AZD1222 recipients with second doses at about 4 weeks or about 12 weeks were pooled, because spike-specific TCR depth and breadth did not differ between schedules. TCR sequencing covered 233 trial participants: about 210 given two doses of AZD1222 and 26 given two doses of MenACWY control vaccine. Trial participants were enrolled into age subgroups of 18-55, 56-69 and 70-plus years, which contained approximately 150, 28 and 58 TCR-sequenced participants, respectively.

The CDR3 goes from the cysteine to the phenylalanine over 15 residues. The entry retains the CDR3 DNA only, 45 bases that are in frame from base 1. As encoded in the germline V gene, CDR1 is MDHEN while CDR2 is SYDVKM. V and J are trimmed by 7 bases and 4 bases, and the gene matches miss 6 bases of the junction. The sample's time point label is to be understood as: baseline before first vaccination. Vaccinee samples came from UK trials COV001 and COV002, including a single-blind randomized controlled phase 2/3 trial of AZD1222 (ChAdOx1 nCoV-19) in healthy adults. For TCRbeta chain sequencing, PBMC samples from trial participants were taken at day 0 and at day 28 after the second dose. The sample holds one count of this clone. Its cognate antigen has yet to be identified. Per-base quality was not reported, and no clone a single base away is much larger than it. The CDR3 regions of human TCRbeta chains were subjected to immunosequencing. As for the original processing: Repertoire TCRs were matched against a reference library of SARS-CoV-2-specific TCRs generated with the MIRA antigen-specificity platform. Breadth meant the fraction of unique TCRs that were SARS-CoV-2-associated, whereas depth meant the fraction of total T cells that were SARS-CoV-2-associated. Using the MIRA data, each spike-specific TCR was mapped to the spike region that the TCR reacts to and placed in a CD4 or CD8 class. Log10-transformed breadth and depth values were compared by one-way ANOVA with Sidak's multiple comparisons tests. TCRdb obtained this table from immuneACCESS and retained in-frame rearrangements with V and J assigned. These tables miss some clones; where compared with another copy, unresolved V genes account for less than half of the shortfall, and the remainder is unexplained. V, J and clone size derive from that table, while D and trimming were established from the DNA sequence. Present in this sample are about 97,000 clones, approximately 91% of which were seen just once. Jointly, the top ten make up around 6.9% of the sample.

What the work shows at the level of the full study, not this receptor alone: Conclusions about previously exposed vaccinees are limited because only 6 or 7 AZD1222 recipients were SARS-CoV-2 seropositive at baseline. Spike-specific TCR breadth and depth rose significantly after two AZD1222 doses compared with day 0 and with MenACWY recipients. In the small 56-69-year group, the increase in depth fell short of significance, most likely because of low power. Epitopes outside the regions mutated in the B.1.351 and B.1.1.7 variants were reportedly recognized by nearly half of the unique spike-specific TCRs. Participants were mostly white British and included more females than males, and it was suggested by the authors that clonal diversity may have been underestimated. CD4 TCRs associated with the vaccine covered the entire spike protein, and the dominant responses were in regions 160-218 and 743-854. No day 14 peak-response samples were available, so repertoires were characterized only after the peak T cell response.

The sequence was obtained from an adult in good health. The chain joins TRBV28 to TRBJ2-1; 11 middle bases align to TRBD2. Source: peripheral blood, taken on day 0 of AZD1222 vaccination. The sequence in DNA is TGTGCCAGCACCTGGACTAGCGGGCCTTACAATGAGCAGTTCTTC. It codes for CASTWTSGPYNEQFF.